The present entry profiles one T cell receptor beta chain with its context. What it binds is unknown. With no exception, relapse followed autologous stem cell transplantation in all patients, and brentuximab vedotin exposure varied. The entry originates in a study of PD-1 blockade in classical Hodgkin lymphoma. Looking at the study overall: A 3 mg/kg intravenous dose of nivolumab was received by patients every 2 weeks.

Data came from immunoSEQ multiplex PCR; TCRdb stores just in-frame clones and leaves some out. Of 150,000 or so clones listed, around 73% were seen once; the top ten hold roughly 9.2%. Overall study findings and caveats: When set against healthy donors, newly diagnosed patients were reported to show lower baseline TCR diversity.

CDR3 length: 14 amino acids. Germline CDR1 SGHAT, CDR2 FQNNGV. V shed 5 bases, J shed 8 bases, and the junction held 7 bases outside the gene matches. The sequencing here drew on peripheral blood mononuclear cells (PBMCs), taken before the second cycle of nivolumab. J is TRBJ1-4 and V is TRBV11-2, with 8 bases identical to TRBD1. The TCR sequence derives from a human donor with classical Hodgkin lymphoma. The CDR3 sequence is CASSVDRGGEKLFF. Written as DNA, the CDR3 is TGTGCCAGCAGCGTCGACAGGGGAGGAGAAAAACTGTTTTTT.